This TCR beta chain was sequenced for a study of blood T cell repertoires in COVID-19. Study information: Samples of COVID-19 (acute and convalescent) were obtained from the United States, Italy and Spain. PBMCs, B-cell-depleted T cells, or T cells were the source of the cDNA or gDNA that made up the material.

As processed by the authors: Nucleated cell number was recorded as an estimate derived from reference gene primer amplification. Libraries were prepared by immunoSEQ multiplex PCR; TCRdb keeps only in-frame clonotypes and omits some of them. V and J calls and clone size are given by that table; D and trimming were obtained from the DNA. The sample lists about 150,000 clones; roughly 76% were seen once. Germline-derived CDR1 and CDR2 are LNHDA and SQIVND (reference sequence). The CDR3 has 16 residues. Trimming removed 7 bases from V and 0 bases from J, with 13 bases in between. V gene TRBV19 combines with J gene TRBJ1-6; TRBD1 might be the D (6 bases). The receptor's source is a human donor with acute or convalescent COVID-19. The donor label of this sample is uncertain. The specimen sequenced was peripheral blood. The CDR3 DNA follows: TGTGCCAGTAAGGGGGACGGAGGCTCCTATAATTCACCCCTCCACTTT. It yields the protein CASKGDGGSYNSPLHF.